A single sample is the source of the 8 T cell receptor beta chains below, sequenced in a study of blood T cell repertoires in COVID-19. Data came from immunoSEQ multiplex PCR; TCRdb stores just in-frame clones and leaves some out. The table records about 160,000 clones, approximately 81% of them present only once. Sequencing was carried out using peripheral blood. The receptors stem from a woman aged 60-75 years with COVID-19, enrolled during active disease.

The V call is TRBV3-1 (or the pseudogene TRBV3-2), the J call TRBJ2-3, with TRBD2 matching over 12 bases. Germline V gene data show CDR1 as LGHDT and CDR2 as YNNKEL (reference sequence). Trimming at V came to 1 base and at J to 8 bases, leaving 1 base not matched to a gene. The CDR3 is made up of 14 amino acids. For the CDR3, the DNA is TGTGCCAGCAGCCAAGGGACTAGCGGGATTACGCAGTATTTT. It is translated as CASSQGTSGITQYF.

The rearrangement joins TRBV5-1 to TRBJ2-1; 11 bases agree with TRBD2. V was clipped by 0 bases and J by 0 bases; unmatched bases: 5. Germline V gene lookup returns CDR1 SGHRS and CDR2 YFSETQ. The CDR3 length is 18 residues. CDR3: CASSLAASGGYSYNEQFF. DNA for the CDR3: TGCGCCAGCAGCTTGGCCGCTAGCGGGGGGTACTCCTACAATGAGCAGTTCTTC.

The V call is TRBV19, the J call TRBJ2-1; 8 bases align to TRBD2. The CDR3 contains 12 residues. CDR1 is LNHDA and CDR2 is SQIVND in the germline V gene (reference sequence). V was pared by 7 bases and J by 8 bases, with 4 bases of the junction left unmatched. The CDR3 here is CASTNGRDEQFF. Here the CDR3 DNA reads TGTGCCAGTACAAACGGGAGGGATGAGCAGTTCTTC.

V gene TRBV25-1 combines with J gene TRBJ1-3; D gene ambiguous. V lost 6 bases and J lost 4, with 13 bases in between. The V gene's germline CDR1 is MGHDK and CDR2 SYGVNS. The CDR3 length is 14 residues. This CDR3 is CASSRQATGNTIYF. The CDR3 coding sequence is TGTGCCAGCAGCAGGCAGGCTACCGGAAACACCATATATTTT.

The rearrangement uses TRBV5-1 and TRBJ1-1; weak D call: TRBD1 (6 bases). The length of the CDR3 is 15 residues. V lost 1 base and J 10 bases, leaving 20 bases between the germline ends. Germline loops: CDR1 SGHRS, CDR2 YFSETQ. The CDR3 bases are TGCGCCAGCAGCTTGTCAACAGGGAGCTCACAGGGAGCTTTCTTT. This translates into CASSLSTGSSQGAFF.

This clone was observed a few times. The chain uses TRBV20-1 and TRBJ1-2; D unclear. This CDR3 contains 11 residues. V lost 3 bases to trimming and J lost 8 bases, with 10 bases between them. In germline, CDR1 is DFQATT, CDR2 SNEGSKA (reference sequence). The CDR3 protein is CSASGFEGYTF. CDR3 bases: TGCAGTGCTAGTGGTTTTGAGGGCTACACCTTC.

V usage is TRBV3-1 (or the pseudogene TRBV3-2) and J usage is TRBJ1-2; D may be TRBD1 (6 bases). Germline V gives CDR1 LGHDT, CDR2 YNNKEL (reference sequence). V lost 5 bases to trimming and J lost 6 bases, with 7 bases between them. This CDR3 comprises 11 residues. Written as DNA, the CDR3 is TGTGCCAGCAGCTCAGGGGATGGCTACACCTTC. Protein: CASSSGDGYTF.

The V call is TRBV7-9, the J call TRBJ1-2; 7 nucleotides match TRBD1. There are 15 residues in the CDR3. The germline gives CDR1 SEHNR, CDR2 FQNEAQ (reference sequence). Losses at the gene ends were 5 bases for V and 5 bases for J; bases not matched to a gene: 11. This chain's CDR3 is CASSPETGWGYGYTF. As DNA, the CDR3 is TGTGCCAGCAGCCCGGAGACAGGGTGGGGATATGGCTACACCTTC.